Sequencing of this TCR beta chain was carried out in a study of cytomegalovirus exposure and HLA in healthy donors. The CDR3 spans 13 residues. Germline V gives CDR1 MNHEY, CDR2 SVGAGI. Trimming removed 6 bases from V and 4 bases from J, with 10 bases in between. Libraries were prepared by immunoSEQ multiplex PCR; TCRdb keeps only in-frame clonotypes and omits some of them. The profile shows 100,000 to 120,000 clones, approximately 90% of them singletons. Concerning this clone itself: Its antigen is not identified.

General study results and limits: According to a later analysis, TCR clusters from the first cohort tended to co-occur in the 110 or so validation repertoires.

This TCR was recovered from a woman between 18 and 30 years old in good health and CMV-seronegative. V usage is TRBV6-5 and J usage is TRBJ1-5, with D perhaps matching TRBD1 (6 bases). Sequenced: PBMCs. CDR3 residues: CASSLTGNQPQHF. DNA of the CDR3: TGTGCCAGCAGCTTGACAGGAAATCAGCCCCAGCATTTT.